This TCR beta chain was sequenced in a study of T cell repertoires in cytomegalovirus infection (dated by TCRdb to between 2018 and 2021). In terms of the full investigation: Recently identified HLA-C-restricted CMV epitopes, whose presentation resists viral immunomodulation, were targeted by peptide stimulations together with well-studied HLA-B-restricted epitopes. The HLA type of each donor mattered for the analysis, because public TCR beta signatures pointed to carriage of CMV infection along with the matching HLA type.

Sequencer: Illumina HiSeq 1500. The public reads were run again by TCRdb, first through fastp at Q25 and then through MiXCR, and only productive beta chains were kept. Identical CDR3 protein sequences are pooled into one entry, listed with their most common genes and DNA. This sample gives about 570,000 distinct CDR3 sequences in total; over 35% of them show up just once. Of the sample, 48% is held by the ten largest clones. The sample's treatment or condition label is to be understood as: in vitro stimulation with specific CMV peptide epitopes to enrich CMV-specific T cells. Regarding this clonotype: What this receptor recognizes is not known. No base qualities exist here, and no much larger clone lies one base off it.

Reading from cysteine to phenylalanine, the CDR3 counts 14 amino acids. Only CDR3 DNA remains: 42 bases, in frame from the first base. At the junction V is shortened by 11 bases and J by 9 bases, with 20 bases in between. CDR1 and CDR2, looked up from the germline V gene (reference sequence), are MNHEY and SMNVEV. Broader findings and caveats from the paper: In the ex vivo response, HLA-C-restricted CMV-specific TCR beta clonotypes were dominant, and in two of eight donors the single most frequent clonotype came from this HLA-C-restricted group. Carriers of CMV infection plus the relevant HLA type were discriminated by the cumulative frequency of public TCR beta family members in the study cohort and in an independent 352-donor cohort.

The sample in question was cultured PBMCs, obtained from culture after CMV antigen stimulation. The rearranged segments are TRBV27 and TRBJ1-6; the best D guess is TRBD1, with 5 bases matching. The TCR sequence derives from a human donor in good health (CMV status not recorded). Some clones in this sample may be carry-over from other donors' samples. In nucleotide form, the sequence is TGTGCCTCTCAGCAGGGCCTGACGGGTTCACCCCTCCACTTT. Its coded protein is CASQQGLTGSPLHF.